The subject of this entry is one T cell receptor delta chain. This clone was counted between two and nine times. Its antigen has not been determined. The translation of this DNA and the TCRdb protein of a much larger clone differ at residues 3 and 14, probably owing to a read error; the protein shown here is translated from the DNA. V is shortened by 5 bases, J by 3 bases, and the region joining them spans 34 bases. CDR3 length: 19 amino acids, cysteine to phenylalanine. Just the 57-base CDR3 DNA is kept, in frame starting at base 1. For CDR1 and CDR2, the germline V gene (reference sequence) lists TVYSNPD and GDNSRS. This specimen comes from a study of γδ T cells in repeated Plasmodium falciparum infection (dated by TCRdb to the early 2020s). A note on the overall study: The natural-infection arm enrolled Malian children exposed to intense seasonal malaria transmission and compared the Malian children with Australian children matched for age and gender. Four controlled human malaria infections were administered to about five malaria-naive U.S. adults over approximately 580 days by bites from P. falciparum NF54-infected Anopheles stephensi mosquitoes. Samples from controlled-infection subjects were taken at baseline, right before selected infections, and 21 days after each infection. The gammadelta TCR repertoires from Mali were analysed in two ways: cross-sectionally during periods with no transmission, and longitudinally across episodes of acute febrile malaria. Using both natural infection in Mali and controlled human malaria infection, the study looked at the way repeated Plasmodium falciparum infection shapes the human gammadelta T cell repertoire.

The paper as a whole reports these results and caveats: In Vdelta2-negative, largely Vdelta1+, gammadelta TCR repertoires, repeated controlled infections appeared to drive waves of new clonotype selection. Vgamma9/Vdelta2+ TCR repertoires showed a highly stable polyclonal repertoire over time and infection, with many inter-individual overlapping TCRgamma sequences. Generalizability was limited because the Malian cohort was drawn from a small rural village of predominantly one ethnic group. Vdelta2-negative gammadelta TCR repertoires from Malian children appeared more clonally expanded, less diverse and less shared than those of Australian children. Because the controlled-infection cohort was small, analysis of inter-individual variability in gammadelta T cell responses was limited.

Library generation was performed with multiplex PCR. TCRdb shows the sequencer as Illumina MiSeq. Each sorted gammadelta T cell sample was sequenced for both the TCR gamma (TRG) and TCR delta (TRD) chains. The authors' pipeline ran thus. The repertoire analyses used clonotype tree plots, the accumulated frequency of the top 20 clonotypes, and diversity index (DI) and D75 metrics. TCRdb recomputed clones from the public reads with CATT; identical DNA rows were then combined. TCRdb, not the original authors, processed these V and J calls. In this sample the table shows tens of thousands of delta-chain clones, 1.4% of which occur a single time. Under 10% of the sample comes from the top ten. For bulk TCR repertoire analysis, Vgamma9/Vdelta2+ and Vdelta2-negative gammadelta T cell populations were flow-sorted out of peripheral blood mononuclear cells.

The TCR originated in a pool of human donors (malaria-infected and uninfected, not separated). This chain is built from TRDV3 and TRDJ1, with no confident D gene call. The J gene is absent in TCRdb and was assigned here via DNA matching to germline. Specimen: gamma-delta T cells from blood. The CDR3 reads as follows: CALTARSNGGLDYADKLIF. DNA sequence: TGTGCCCTTACAGCTCGGTCCAACGGAGGGTTGGACTACGCCGATAAACTCATCTTT.